This T cell receptor (beta chain) originates from a study of shared clonotypes between healthy human individuals. Study background: There were three CD4 naive, three CD4 memory, two CD8 naive and one CD8 memory plates per donor. Whole-study findings and limits: Naive CD4 clonotypes overlapped across a handful of donors at roughly 5.1%.

Assay runs were performed at deep level. The assay was immunoSEQ multiplex PCR, and TCRdb's table has in-frame clones only and misses some. The table includes more than 550,000 clones, approximately 72% detected once. To note about this clone: The target antigen is unknown.

J was trimmed by 5 bases and V by 4 bases; bases with no gene match: 5. CDR3 length equals 14 residues. CDR1 and CDR2 from the germline V gene are KGHSH and LQKENI. The sequencing sample was made of memory CD4+ T cells sorted from blood. Subset noted: CD45RA-negative fraction. This receptor was identified in a woman under 40 in good health. This chain uses TRBV18 with TRBJ1-1; TRBD1 agrees at 9 bases. CDR3 in amino acids: CASSRGDRGTEAFF. For the CDR3, the DNA is TGTGCCAGCTCACGAGGTGACAGGGGGACTGAAGCTTTCTTT. The complete variable domain, with remaining parts taken from reference TRBV18 and TRBJ1-1, reads NAGVMQNPRHLVRRRGQEARLRCSPMKGHSHVYWYRQLPEEGLKFMVYLQKENIIDESGMPKERFSAEFPKEGPSILRIQQVVRGDSAAYFCASSRGDRGTEAFFGQGTRLTVV.